This T cell receptor (beta chain) was found in a study of OX40 agonist ivuxolimab in advanced cancers. Overall study context: People who had prior anti-PD-1, anti-PD-L1 or anti-CTLA-4 therapy could take part, and roughly 40% had some.

Trimming left V 1 base short and J 3 bases short, with 15 bases between. Germline V gene sequence: CDR1 MGHRA, CDR2 YSYEKL. The CDR3 runs to 16 residues. Here immunoSEQ multiplex PCR was the method, and the copy in TCRdb shows in-frame clones only, minus some. The data contain 70,000 or so clones, more than 80% of them singletons. The chain has TRBV4-1 and TRBJ1-2; possible D gene TRBD1, 6 bases. The clonotype originates from an adult with an advanced solid tumor such as melanoma, head and neck, liver or kidney cancer. Source: CD4+ or CD8+ T cells sorted from blood, taken in a trial of the OX40 agonist ivuxolimab. CDR3 sequence reads: CASSQGRGFGDYGYTF. The CDR3 DNA reads TGCGCCAGCAGCCAAGGAAGGGGGTTCGGGGACTATGGCTACACCTTC.